Sequencing of this TCR beta chain was carried out in a study of cytomegalovirus exposure and HLA in healthy donors (dated 2017 in TCRdb). Context from the whole study: According to an earlier analysis of 550 to 750 of the donors, 150 million to 200 million T cells yielded 95 million to 140 million unique TCR beta sequences and less than 300 Gb of sequence data. An early release that covered around 590 HLA-typed donors contained approximately 300 gigabases of sequencing data and some 87 million unique TCR sequences. Of the approximately 400 genotyped donors, approximately 80% fell in the genetic ancestry cluster associated with self-reported Caucasian donors. The study was designed to test whether signatures of past pathogen exposure could be identified by cataloging public T cell receptors. The study profiled the T cell repertoires of 550 to 700 subjects by immunosequencing and related them to cytomegalovirus serostatus. A separate validation cohort of 100 to 150 different subjects was used in addition to the roughly 620-subject first cohort. High-throughput TCR immunosequencing, statistical association of individual TCRs with disease status, and machine learning were combined to predict cytomegalovirus infection status. In a later analysis, previously published TCR beta repertoires from roughly 710 donors were re-analyzed and high-resolution HLA genotyping was added so that TCR occurrence patterns could be studied. Rather than using new phenotypic data, the later analysis identified candidate immune exposures from TCR beta sequences and from how often those sequences occurred across donors. An earlier analysis of some 500 of the donors applied high-throughput TCR beta sequencing to assess whether each TCR beta V gene segment acted as functional or pseudogenic. Donor age, sex, ethnicity and CMV serostatus were compiled alongside the repertoire data. A later genetic analysis used genome-wide SNP genotypes for about three fifths of the 666 donors, treating that subset as a discovery cohort. All discovery cohort repertoires had been generated on a single sequencing platform. HLA typing included class I and class II loci at four-digit resolution. Typing coverage varied by locus: about 629-630 donors for A, B, C, DRB1 and DQB1; under 550 for DQA1; approximately 610 for DPA1; around 450 for DPB1. Four or five DR-DQ haplotypes were handled as single units for association and clustering because linkage in the cohort was strong. Across around 400 genotyped donors of the cohort, an average of roughly 250,000 unique TCR beta nucleotide sequences per donor were sequenced, and 15% to 20% of those sequences were non-productive. Study-level results and caveats: The presence/absence analyses assumed that sequencing depth was roughly uniform across donors, and that assumption may not be true. According to a later genetic analysis, donors in an Asian-associated ancestry cluster had fewer N-insertions in productive TCRs than the approximately 670-donor mean. According to a later analysis, TCR association rates differed among HLA loci, with DRB1 alleles showing the most associated TCRs and HLA-C alleles showing the fewest. Some IMGT-functional V segments, including TRBV6-2 and TRBV6-3, could not be distinguished by the 87-base-pair reads and were therefore excluded. It was suggested by the authors that the approach could potentially be generalized to other disease states and immunological phenotypes. The cohort was sequenced for TCR beta chains only, and without alpha or paired-chain data the features that could be detected were limited. The sequencing pipeline was judged likely to have produced a cluster of highly shared sequence variants as a technical artifact. Most TCR sequences were seen in very few donors, while some public TCRs were found in many individuals. In a later analysis, several top co-occurrence clusters were reported to appear linked to parvovirus B19, influenza, CMV and Epstein-Barr virus. An earlier analysis of 587 of the donors showed that most TCR beta V segments appeared in productive rearrangements either about 90% or about 30% of the time, which broadly matched IMGT annotations. Because counts were too low, seventeen rarely observed V segments, including chromosome 9 orphons, were excluded from the earlier analysis of roughly 580 of the donors. Correlated functional status among segregating V segments might reflect linkage disequilibrium, but an unknown experimental factor could not be ruled out. A few of the identified cytomegalovirus-associated TCR beta chains were confirmed in vitro to be specific for cytomegalovirus antigens. Cytomegalovirus status was reported to be diagnosed by the classifier with high specificity and sensitivity in both the original and validation cohorts. Assigning TCR associations to individual alleles was difficult when HLA alleles, especially DR and DQ, strongly co-occurred. HLA typing was unavailable for some donors at each locus, so association tests used only the typed subset. Most CMV-associated TCR beta chains appeared to be HLA-restricted in a later analysis, and the HLA associations seemed to be driven largely by CMV exposure. The study gave a list of more than 150 TCR beta chains associated with cytomegalovirus. The only immune exposure information available for the cohort was CMV serostatus. A later analysis found that HLA-associated TCR beta chains were more clonally expanded and had lower generation probabilities than equally common non-associated chains. A further reported finding was that TCR beta sequences accurately predicted the HLA-A and HLA-B alleles for most subjects in the first cohort. In a later genetic analysis, a missense DCLRE1C variant was associated with V-gene and J-gene trimming of TCR beta chains, and the association was replicated in an independent cohort. Specific HLA alleles were associated with 15,000 to 20,000 TCR beta sequences at a false discovery rate of 0.05 in a later analysis.

On this clone: Its antigen is unknown. Base qualities are not recorded, but no much larger clone differs from it by a single base.

The cohort comprised some 730 healthy bone marrow donors. At the time of sampling, all cohort members were nominally healthy, though unrecorded immune exposures were likely present. The donor tested CMV seronegative and was one of the 352 seronegative cohort members. Each donor provided a peripheral blood sample, and peripheral blood mononuclear cells were used for TCR beta sequencing. The Qiagen DNeasy Blood Extraction Kit was used to extract genomic DNA from the blood cell samples. The library was generated by the immunoSEQ multiplex PCR assay. For the multiplex PCR, a mixture combining 60 forward primers for TCR Vbeta segments and 13 reverse primers for TCR Jbeta segments was used. Amplification of the CDR3 region of rearranged TCR beta genes was performed with a multiplex PCR assay on genomic DNA. Amplified TCR beta libraries were sequenced as 87-base-pair reads on the Illumina HiSeq System. Per the source publication's procedure: A later analysis tallied 75 million to 95 million unique TCR beta chains across the 550 to 850 repertoires, and about 10 million of those chains were shared by two or more donors. A nearest-neighbor algorithm error-corrected the raw reads and collapsed the reads into unique sequences, merging closely related sequences to remove PCR and sequencing errors. CDR3 sequences were aligned to IMGT reference sequences to assign V, D and J gene segments. Each retained sequence needed at least a six-nucleotide match to both a V gene segment and a J gene segment. Rearrangements were called productive when the CDR3 lacked stop codons and stayed in frame with V and J; all others were non-productive. Following IMGT convention, CDR3 was defined as the stretch from the second conserved V-encoded cysteine to the conserved J-encoded phenylalanine. Sequences without an unambiguous match to a single V gene segment were excluded from the earlier analysis of a few hundred of the donors. An earlier analysis of several hundred of the donors called V segments functional above 56.7% productive rearrangements and segregating when the between-donor standard deviation exceeded 5%. A statistical classification framework was developed to diagnose cytomegalovirus status using the catalog of TCR beta chain sequences. In a later analysis, V and J genes were assigned by comparing TCR nucleotide sequences against IMGT/GENE-DB human TR gene sequences. In a later analysis, CDR3 sequences and most-parsimonious VDJ recombination scenarios were assigned using the TCRdist pipeline. In a later analysis, every TCR beta chain was defined by the combination of its CDR3 amino acid sequence and its V-gene family, and reads without a unique V-gene family were dropped. A later analysis removed 550 to 650 highly shared, low-generation-probability nucleotide sequences to deal with suspected cross-contamination and a sequencing artifact. In a later analysis, a clonal expansion index for each public chain was calculated from normalized within-repertoire ranks of inferred template counts. A later analysis computed generation probabilities with a VDJ recombination model fitted to out-of-frame rearrangements, and checked the results against IGoR. In a later analysis, hypergeometric tests were used to score TCR-TCR, TCR-HLA and TCR-CMV co-occurrence, with a repertoire-size bias correction applied to TCR pairs. False discovery rates were estimated in a later analysis by permuting HLA or CMV assignments 20 times. A later analysis grouped co-occurring TCRs with DBSCAN, adding TCRdist sequence similarity when clustering within HLA-allele-positive subsets. Repertoires with fewer than 30,000 or more than 120,000 public chains were left out of co-occurrence clustering, as were a few repertoires with anomalous nucleotide sharing. Here the immuneACCESS table is served through TCRdb, limited to in-frame sequences with V and J called. Missing clones are a known gap in these copies; in checked studies unresolved V genes cover under half, and the rest lacks a known reason. That table is the source of V, J and clone size, and D and trimming were worked out from the DNA. The sample table holds around 130,000 clones, of which roughly three quarters were seen once. In total, the top ten clones hold approximately 0.86% of the sample.

Via the germline V gene, CDR1 is SNHLY and CDR2 FYNNEI. The junction shows trimming of 6 bases on V and 2 bases on J, and the gene matches do not reach 6 bases of it. The CDR3 has 14 amino acids, counting the end cysteine and phenylalanine. The sequence is cut down to CDR3 DNA, 42 bases in frame from base 1. The sequenced sample consisted of PBMCs. Here the chain combines TRBV2 and TRBJ2-7; 8 junctional bases match TRBD1. This receptor was identified in a woman in her fifties or sixties in good health and CMV-seronegative. In nucleotide form, the sequence is TGTGCCAGCAGGAGGACAGGGAAAGCCTACGAGCAGTACTTC. This is translated as CASRRTGKAYEQYF.